This T cell receptor beta chain came from a study of T cell responses to AZD1222 COVID-19 vaccine. Overall study results and limits: Mostly white British, mostly female donors; authors suggested clonal diversity may be underestimated. Regions left unmutated in variants are reportedly the target of nearly half of spike-specific TCRs. Spike-specific TCR breadth and depth both grew after two AZD1222 doses.

The V end was cut by 3 bases, the J end by 0 bases, with 8 bases between. In germline, CDR1 is SGHTA, CDR2 FQGNSA. The CDR3 is 14 residues long. The assay was immunoSEQ multiplex PCR, and TCRdb's table has in-frame clones only and misses some. In the table there are about 84,000 clones, about 86% of which are singletons. Points on this clone: Its antigen is currently unknown.

The sequencing used peripheral blood, collected 28 days after the second AZD1222 dose. The receptor comes from an adult who received the AZD1222 COVID-19 vaccine. J is TRBJ1-1 and V is TRBV7-2; perhaps TRBD1 as D (6 bases). CDR3 residues: CASSFTGMNTEAFF. In DNA, the CDR3 is TGTGCCAGCAGCTTCACAGGGATGAACACTGAAGCTTTCTTT. The whole variable domain, filled in from reference TRBV7-2 and TRBJ1-1, reads GAGVSQSPSNKVTEKGKDVELRCDPISGHTALYWYRQSLGQGLEFLIYFQGNSAPDKSGLPSDRFSAERTGGSVSTLTIQRTQQEDSAVYLCASSFTGMNTEAFFGQGTRLTVV.